The clone carrying this T cell receptor (beta chain) has at least ten counts. Its target is unknown. The data originate from a study of spatial heterogeneity in lung cancer. Looking at the study overall: Sequenced follow-up PBMC samples came a median of approximately 2 years after resection, where available. An average of more than ten raw reads was observed per unique TCR and UMI combination.

The V end was cut by 3 bases, the J end by 1 base, with 13 bases between. The CDR3 length is 15 residues. Germline values: CDR1 SGHRS, CDR2 YFSETQ. The time point here: blood at routine non-recurrence follow-up after resection. Tumor, nontumor lung or frozen PBMC supplied whole RNA, sequenced without sorting. Individually, TCR cDNA molecules were each labelled with a unique molecular identifier. Via MiXCR, TCRdb re-called the 5' RACE reads, giving one row per CDR3 protein. Among about 52,000 distinct CDR3 sequences, 6% to 8.5% were seen once, and the ten largest hold 35%. Whole-study findings and limits: Expanded tumor TCRs that were ubiquitous appeared in blood more at resection than follow-up.

The sequences come from PBMCs, collected at follow-up. The gene calls are TRBV5-1 and TRBJ1-1, with D hard to call. The sequence came from a female donor with early-stage non-small cell lung cancer. The CDR3 DNA sequence: TGCGCCAGCAGCTCCCTCGCTCCGGGGAACACTGAAGCTTTCTTT. It is translated as CASSSLAPGNTEAFF.